Presented here are 26 T cell receptor beta chains from one specimen sequenced in a study of OX40 agonist ivuxolimab in advanced cancers. Sequenced by immunoSEQ multiplex PCR; TCRdb stores in-frame clones only, minus some. The sample shows about 16,000 clones, around 84% of them seen only once. Sequencing used CD4+ or CD8+ T cells sorted from blood, obtained in a trial of the OX40 agonist ivuxolimab. The receptors derive from an adult with an advanced solid tumor such as melanoma, head and neck, liver or kidney cancer.

The chain joins TRBV14 to TRBJ2-7, with D perhaps given as TRBD1 or TRBD2 (5 bases each). CDR3 length equals 13 residues. Germline V lookup: CDR1 SGHDN, CDR2 FVKESK. V lost 2 bases to trimming and J lost 6 bases, with 11 bases between them. The CDR3 DNA sequence: TGTGCCAGCAGCCAACATGGGGGTGGCGAGCAGTACTTC. Translation gives CASSQHGGGEQYF. Drawing the rest from reference TRBV14 and TRBJ2-7, the complete variable domain is EAGVTQFPSHSVIEKGQTVTLRCDPISGHDNLYWYRRVMGKEIKFLLHFVKESKQDESGMPNNRFLAERTGGTYSTLKVQPAELEDSGVYFCASSQHGGGEQYFGPGTRLTVT.

This chain links TRBV2 with TRBJ2-7; D gene ambiguous. The CDR3 spans 12 residues. Looked up from germline, CDR1 is SNHLY and CDR2 is FYNNEI. V was shortened by 0 bases and J by 4 bases, with 4 bases between the two germline ends. CDR3 in amino acids: CASSEAGYEQYF. The CDR3 DNA is TGTGCCAGCAGTGAAGCGGGGTACGAGCAGTACTTC.

V usage is TRBV2 and J usage is TRBJ1-4; D not resolved. V was shortened by 5 bases and J by 7 bases, with 23 bases between the two germline ends. Germline V gene sequence: CDR1 SNHLY, CDR2 FYNNEI. The CDR3 spans 17 residues. The CDR3 loop is CASSPFGMGRASEKLFF. The CDR3 DNA reads TGTGCCAGCAGTCCTTTCGGGATGGGGAGGGCTTCTGAAAAACTGTTTTTT.

CDR3 DNA sequence: TGCGCCAGCAGCTTGGGACTAGACTCCTACGAGCAGTACTTC. Its translation: CASSLGLDSYEQYF. The chain couples TRBV5-1 to TRBJ2-7, with a weak D call TRBD2 (6 bases). V lost 0 bases, J lost 0 bases, and 7 bases lay in between. This CDR3 is 14 amino acids long. Per the germline V gene, CDR1 is SGHRS and CDR2 is YFSETQ.

The rearrangement links TRBV11-2 to TRBJ2-7; D possibly corresponds to TRBD2 (5 bases). This CDR3 comprises 14 residues. Per germline, CDR1 SGHAT and CDR2 FQNNGV. V was shortened by 5 bases and J by 5 bases, with 16 bases between the two germline ends. Written as DNA, the CDR3 is TGTGCCAGCAGCCGTGGATTAGCGTCCCACGAGCAGTACTTC. As protein: CASSRGLASHEQYF.

The table lists this clone with a count of one. V gene TRBV11-2 combines with J gene TRBJ2-5, with 7 bases matching TRBD1. CDR3 size: 15 residues. The V gene's germline CDR1 is SGHAT and CDR2 FQNNGV. V dropped 3 bases and J dropped 3; count of bases not matched to a gene: 7. The CDR3 DNA sequence: TGTGCCAGCAGCTTCCGGGACAGTATAGAAGAGACCCAGTACTTC. Its translation is CASSFRDSIEETQYF.

V usage is TRBV30 and J usage is TRBJ1-5; D might be TRBD1 (5 bases). Trimming removed 2 bases at V and 11 bases at J, with 13 bases between. Germline V gene sequence: CDR1 GTSNPN, CDR2 SVGIG (reference sequence). CDR3 length equals 12 residues. The CDR3 coding sequence is TGTGCCTGGAGTACGGGGCCCCCAGCCCAGCATTTT. Encoded protein: CAWSTGPPAQHF.

The chain has TRBV6-4 and TRBJ2-5; 10 nucleotides agree with TRBD2. Germline V gene lookup returns CDR1 MRHNA and CDR2 SNTAGT. The CDR3 length is 16 residues. V trimming: 5 bases; J trimming: 0 bases; junction bases outside the gene matches: 6. DNA for the CDR3: TGTGCCAGCAGTCCCCTAGCGGGGGAAGACCAAGAGACCCAGTACTTC. As protein: CASSPLAGEDQETQYF.

The chain joins TRBV5-1 to TRBJ1-3; D may be TRBD1 (6 bases). V lost 4 bases and J lost 2, with 7 bases in between. CDR1 and CDR2 from the germline V gene are SGHRS and YFSETQ. This CDR3 spans 13 amino acids. CDR3 in amino acids: CASSRDTGNTIYF. The CDR3 nucleotides are TGCGCCAGCAGCCGGGACACTGGAAACACCATATATTTT.

This chain joins TRBV2 and TRBJ1-5, with 9 bases identical to TRBD1. The CDR3 length is 14 residues. J was trimmed by 5 bases and V by 6 bases; bases with no gene match: 5. Germline CDR1 and CDR2: SNHLY and FYNNEI. This CDR3 reads CASSLGTGYQPQHF. DNA for the CDR3: TGTGCCAGCAGCCTCGGGACAGGGTATCAGCCCCAGCATTTT. The full variable domain, its missing parts supplied by reference TRBV2 and TRBJ1-5, is EPEVTQTPSHQVTQMGQEVILRCVPISNHLYFYWYRQILGQKVEFLVSFYNNEISEKSEIFDDQFSVERPDGSNFTLKIRSTKLEDSAMYFCASSLGTGYQPQHFGDGTRLSIL.

For this clone: One end of the junction varies from germline; a read error may be responsible. Other DNA sequences from this sample encode an identical CDR3 as well. The V and J genes are TRBV19 and TRBJ1-1; D remains ambiguous. In germline, CDR1 is LNHDA, CDR2 SQIVND (reference sequence). The CDR3 length is 13 residues. As DNA, the CDR3 is TGCGCCAGTAGGTGGGGAGGGAGCACTGAAGCTTTCTTT. It is translated as CASRWGGSTEAFF.

This chain uses TRBV6-5 with TRBJ1-6; D is uncertain. This CDR3 region has 14 residues. Germline assignment: CDR1 MNHEY and CDR2 SVGAGI. The ends were cut back, 7 bases at V and 8 bases at J, with 15 bases in the middle. The CDR3 DNA follows: TGTGCCAGCAAGCCGGGCGCTGGGGATTCACCCCTCCACTTT. It encodes CASKPGAGDSPLHF.

The sample holds a few counts of this clone. This chain joins TRBV9 and TRBJ2-2; D is uncertain. The CDR3 contains 14 residues. Between the trimmed V and J ends, which lost 3 bases and 5 bases, there was a span of 11 bases. Per germline, CDR1 SGDLS and CDR2 YYNGEE. The CDR3 region is CASSASPQTGELFF. DNA of the CDR3: TGTGCCAGCAGCGCGTCACCCCAAACCGGGGAGCTGTTTTTT. Full variable domain (rest looked up from reference TRBV9 and TRBJ2-2): DSGVTQTPKHLITATGQRVTLRCSPRSGDLSVYWYQQSLDQGLQFLIQYYNGEERAKGNILERFSAQQFPDLHSELNLSSLELGDSALYFCASSASPQTGELFFGEGSRLTVL.

CDR3 sequence reads: CASSLELAGDEQFF. The CDR3, as DNA: TGTGCCAGCAGCTTAGAATTAGCGGGAGATGAGCAGTTCTTC. This chain connects TRBV7-9 to TRBJ2-1; TRBD2 matches at 9 bases. The length of the CDR3 is 14 residues. Germline V gives CDR1 SEHNR, CDR2 FQNEAQ (reference sequence). With 1 base clipped from V and 8 bases from J, the junction kept 3 bases outside the gene matches.

The J gene is TRBJ2-3, the V gene TRBV5-4, with 12 bases lining up with TRBD1. Germline CDR1 reads SGHNT; CDR2 reads YYREEE (reference sequence). This CDR3 has 15 residues. J gave up 2 bases and V 5 bases, and 3 bases lay outside the gene matches. This CDR3 reads CASSRDRGLTDTQYF. For the CDR3, the DNA is TGTGCCAGCAGTCGGGACAGGGGGCTCACAGATACGCAGTATTTT.

The chain carries TRBV6-6 and TRBJ2-7, with D hard to call. Germline loops: CDR1 MNHNY, CDR2 SVGAGI (reference sequence). This CDR3 comprises 14 residues. Trimming shortened V by 2 bases and J by 7 bases, and 15 bases separated the two germline ends. CDR3 coding DNA: TGTGCCAGCAGTTACCTACCCCCCCTCTCGGAGCAGTACTTC. This encodes CASSYLPPLSEQYF.

The V and J genes are TRBV19 and TRBJ1-2; D uncertain. Germline-derived CDR1 and CDR2 are LNHDA and SQIVND (reference sequence). The CDR3 is made up of 14 amino acids. Trimming shortened V by 7 bases and J by 2 bases, and 14 bases separated the two germline ends. CDR3 sequence (DNA): TGTGCCAGTACCGTCGCAGGTTTAAACTATGGCTACACCTTC. Encoded protein: CASTVAGLNYGYTF.

This clone showed up just a few times. The gene calls are TRBV5-1 and TRBJ2-5, with TRBD2 identical over 10 bases. From germline, CDR1 is SGHRS and CDR2 YFSETQ. CDR3 length equals 14 residues. V gave up 4 bases and J gave up 5 bases; unmatched junction bases: 5. The CDR3 sequence is CASSPLAGWETQYF. As DNA, the CDR3 is TGCGCCAGCAGCCCACTAGCGGGATGGGAGACCCAGTACTTC.

The rearrangement uses TRBV9 and TRBJ1-2; D might be TRBD1 (5 bases). Germline V lookup: CDR1 SGDLS, CDR2 YYNGEE. V lost 4 bases, J lost 0 bases, and 7 bases lay in between. The CDR3 spans 13 residues. This chain's CDR3 is CASSQGPNYGYTF. The CDR3 DNA sequence: TGTGCCAGCAGCCAGGGACCTAACTATGGCTACACCTTC.

The gene calls are TRBV18 and TRBJ2-1, with 15 bases identical to TRBD2. Germline CDR1 is KGHSH and CDR2 is LQKENI. The CDR3 consists of 17 residues. With V trimmed by 6 bases and J by 5 bases, 8 bases remained unmatched. CDR3 in DNA: TGTGCCAGCTCTCGGACTAGCGGGAGGGCCGTGGACAATGAGCAGTTCTTC. As protein: CASSRTSGRAVDNEQFF.

The chain uses TRBV11-3 and TRBJ2-1; no definite D call. Germline CDR1 SGHNT, CDR2 YENEEA. CDR3 length: 13 residues. Trimming removed 3 bases at V and 9 bases at J, with 12 bases between. As DNA, the CDR3 is TGTGCCAGCAGCTTCTCCCCCGCAAGTGAGCAGTTCTTC. As protein: CASSFSPASEQFF.

This chain links TRBV6-1 with TRBJ2-7, with TRBD1 matching over 8 bases. The germline gives CDR1 MNHNS, CDR2 SASEGT. The CDR3 runs 17 residues. Germline trimming cut 3 bases from V and 3 bases from J; bases unmatched to any gene: 13. This CDR3 is CASSDLTGQAAHYEQYF. The CDR3 DNA is TGTGCCAGCAGTGACCTAACGGGACAGGCCGCCCACTACGAGCAGTACTTC.

The V gene is TRBV14, the J gene TRBJ2-5; TRBD2 agrees at 10 bases. The J call may be mistaken, given a closer DNA end match to TRBJ2-7. Germline V gene data show CDR1 as SGHDN and CDR2 as FVKESK. The CDR3 spans 17 residues. CDR3 sequence reads: CASSPLLSTSGIHEQYF. In DNA, the CDR3 is TGTGCCAGCAGCCCCCTACTAAGTACTAGCGGGATCCACGAGCAGTACTTC.

The gene calls are TRBV5-4 and TRBJ2-6; the D gene is possibly TRBD1 (6 bases). The CDR3 has 18 amino acids. V was trimmed by 2 bases and J by 0 bases, leaving 15 bases between them. Germline assignment: CDR1 SGHNT and CDR2 YYREEE (reference sequence). The DNA of the CDR3 is TGTGCCAGCAGCTTAGACCGACAGGCCTACTCTGGGGCCAACGTCCTGACTTTC. This sequence encodes CASSLDRQAYSGANVLTF.

The V and J genes are TRBV10-3 and TRBJ1-6; D not resolved. V was pared by 5 bases and J by 6 bases, with 17 bases between. Germline V lookup: CDR1 ENHRY, CDR2 SYGVKD. The CDR3 consists of 16 residues. CDR3 sequence reads: CAISRDTGLVNSPLHF. The DNA for the CDR3 is TGTGCCATCAGTAGAGACACGGGCTTAGTTAATTCACCCCTCCACTTT.

For the CDR3, the DNA is TGTGCCAGCAGCCCCATGGACAGGAGGTTGAGTGGGACTGAAGCTTTCTTT. Its protein is CASSPMDRRLSGTEAFF. The J gene is TRBJ1-1, the V gene TRBV5-6; 7 bases agree with TRBD1. The CDR3 is 17 residues long. The V gene end was trimmed by 4 bases and the J gene end by 5 bases; junction bases not matched to a gene: 17. The germline CDR1 and CDR2 sequences are SGHDT and YYEEEE.